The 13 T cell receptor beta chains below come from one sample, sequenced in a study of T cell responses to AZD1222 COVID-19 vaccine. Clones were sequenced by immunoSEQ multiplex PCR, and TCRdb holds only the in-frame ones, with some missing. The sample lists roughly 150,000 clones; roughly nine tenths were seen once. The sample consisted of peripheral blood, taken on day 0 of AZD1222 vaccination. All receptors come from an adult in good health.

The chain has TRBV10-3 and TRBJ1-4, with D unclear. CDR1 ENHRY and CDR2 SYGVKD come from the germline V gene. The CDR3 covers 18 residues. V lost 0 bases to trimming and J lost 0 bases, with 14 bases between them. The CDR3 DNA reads TGTGCCATCAGTGAGTCTAGCACCGTAGTTGCAACTAATGAAAAACTGTTTTTT. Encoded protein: CAISESSTVVATNEKLFF.

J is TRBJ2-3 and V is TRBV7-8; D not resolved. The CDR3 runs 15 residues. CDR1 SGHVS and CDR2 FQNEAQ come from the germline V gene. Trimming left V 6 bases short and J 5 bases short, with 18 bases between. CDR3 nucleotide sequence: TGTGCCAGCAGATTGACGGGCATACTGGGAGATACGCAGTATTTT. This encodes CASRLTGILGDTQYF.

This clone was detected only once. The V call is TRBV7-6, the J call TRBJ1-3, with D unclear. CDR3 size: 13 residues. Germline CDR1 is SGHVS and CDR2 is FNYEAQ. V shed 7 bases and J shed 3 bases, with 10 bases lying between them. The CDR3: CASNPVSGNTIYF. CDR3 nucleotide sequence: TGTGCCAGCAACCCCGTGAGTGGAAACACCATATATTTT.

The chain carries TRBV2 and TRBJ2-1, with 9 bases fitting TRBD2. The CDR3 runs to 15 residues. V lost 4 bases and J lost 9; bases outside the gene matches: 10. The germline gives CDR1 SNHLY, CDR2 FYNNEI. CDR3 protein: CASSGSSGRSSEQFF. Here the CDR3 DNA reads TGTGCCAGCAGTGGTTCCAGCGGGAGGTCATCTGAGCAGTTCTTC.

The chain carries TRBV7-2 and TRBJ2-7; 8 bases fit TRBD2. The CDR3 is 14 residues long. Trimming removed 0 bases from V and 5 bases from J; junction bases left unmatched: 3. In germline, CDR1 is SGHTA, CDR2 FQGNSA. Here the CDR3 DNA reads TGTGCCAGCAGCTTAGCCGGGACTAGTAACGAGCAGTACTTC. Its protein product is CASSLAGTSNEQYF. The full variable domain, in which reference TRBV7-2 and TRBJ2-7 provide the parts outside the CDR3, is GAGVSQSPSNKVTEKGKDVELRCDPISGHTALYWYRQSLGQGLEFLIYFQGNSAPDKSGLPSDRFSAERTGGSVSTLTIQRTQQEDSAVYLCASSLAGTSNEQYFGPGTRLTVT.

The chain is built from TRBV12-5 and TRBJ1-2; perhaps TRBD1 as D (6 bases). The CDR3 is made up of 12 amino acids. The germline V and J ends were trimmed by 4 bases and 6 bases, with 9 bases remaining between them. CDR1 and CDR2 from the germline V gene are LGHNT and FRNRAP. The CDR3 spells CASGSGVHGYTF. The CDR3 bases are TGTGCTAGTGGTTCAGGGGTGCATGGCTACACCTTC.

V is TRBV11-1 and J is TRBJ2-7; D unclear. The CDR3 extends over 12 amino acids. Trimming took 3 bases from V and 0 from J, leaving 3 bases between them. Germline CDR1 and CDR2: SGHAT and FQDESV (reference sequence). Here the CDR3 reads CASSFNSYEQYF. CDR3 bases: TGTGCCAGCAGCTTCAACTCCTACGAGCAGTACTTC.

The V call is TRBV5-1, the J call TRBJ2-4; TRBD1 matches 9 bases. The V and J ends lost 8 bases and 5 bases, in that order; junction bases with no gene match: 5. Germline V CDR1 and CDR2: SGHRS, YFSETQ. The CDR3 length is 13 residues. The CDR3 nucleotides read TGCGCCAGTCCGGGACAGGGCGAAAACATTCAGTACTTC. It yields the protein CASPGQGENIQYF.

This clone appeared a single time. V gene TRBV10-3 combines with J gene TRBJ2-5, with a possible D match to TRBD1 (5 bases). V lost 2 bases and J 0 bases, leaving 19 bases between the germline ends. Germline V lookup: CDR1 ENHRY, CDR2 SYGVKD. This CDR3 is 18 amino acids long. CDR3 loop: CAISEAQPGQSYQETQYF. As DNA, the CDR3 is TGTGCCATCAGTGAGGCTCAGCCTGGACAATCGTACCAAGAGACCCAGTACTTC.

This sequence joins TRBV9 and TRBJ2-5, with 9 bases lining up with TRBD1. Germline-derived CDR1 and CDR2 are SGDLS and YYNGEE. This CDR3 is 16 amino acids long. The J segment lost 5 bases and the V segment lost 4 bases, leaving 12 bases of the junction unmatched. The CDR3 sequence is CASSSTGGLSRETQYF. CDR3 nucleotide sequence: TGTGCCAGCAGCTCCACAGGGGGCCTATCAAGGGAGACCCAGTACTTC.

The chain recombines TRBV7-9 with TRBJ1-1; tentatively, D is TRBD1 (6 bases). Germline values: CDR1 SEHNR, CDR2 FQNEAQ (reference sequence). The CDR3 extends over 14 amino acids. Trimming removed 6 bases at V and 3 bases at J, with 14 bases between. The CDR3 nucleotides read TGTGCCAGCAGTTTCGACAGGCTGGACACTGAAGCTTTCTTT. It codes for CASSFDRLDTEAFF.

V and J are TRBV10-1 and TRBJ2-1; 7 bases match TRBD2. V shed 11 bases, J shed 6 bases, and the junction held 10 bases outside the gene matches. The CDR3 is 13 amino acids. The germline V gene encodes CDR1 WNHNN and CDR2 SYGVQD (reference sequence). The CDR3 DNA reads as TGCGCCGGAACCGGGGGGAGCGCCAATGAGCAGTTCTTC. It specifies CAGTGGSANEQFF.

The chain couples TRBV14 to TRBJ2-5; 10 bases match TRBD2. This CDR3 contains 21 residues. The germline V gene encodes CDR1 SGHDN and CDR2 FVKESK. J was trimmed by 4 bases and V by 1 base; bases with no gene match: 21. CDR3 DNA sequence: TGTGCCAGCAGCCAAGTGGCCCCTGACAGGAGGAAGCGGGAGGGCCCAGAGACCCAGTACTTC. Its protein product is CASSQVAPDRRKREGPETQYF.